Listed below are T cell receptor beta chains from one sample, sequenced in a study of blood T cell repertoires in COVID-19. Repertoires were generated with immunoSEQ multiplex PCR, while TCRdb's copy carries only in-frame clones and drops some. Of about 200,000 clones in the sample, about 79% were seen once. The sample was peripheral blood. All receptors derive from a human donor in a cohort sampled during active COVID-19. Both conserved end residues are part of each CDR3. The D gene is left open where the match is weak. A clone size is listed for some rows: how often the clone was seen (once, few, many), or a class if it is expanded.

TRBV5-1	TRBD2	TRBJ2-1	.	TGCGCCAGCAGTCTTGAGGGCGGGAGCAGGCTCTACAATGAGCAGTTCTTC	CASSLEGGSRLYNEQFF
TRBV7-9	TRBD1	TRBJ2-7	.	TGTGCCAGCAGCCGGACAGGGCCCTACGAGCAGTACTTC	CASSRTGPYEQYF
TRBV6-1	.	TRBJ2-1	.	TGTGCCAGCAGTGAAAAGGGGAAGTTTTCCTACAATGAGCAGTTCTTC	CASSEKGKFSYNEQFF
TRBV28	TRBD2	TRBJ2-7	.	TGTGCCAGCAGTTATAAGCGGGAGGTCTCCAACGAGCAGTACTTC	CASSYKREVSNEQYF
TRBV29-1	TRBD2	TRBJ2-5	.	TGCAGCGTTGTACGCGGGACTAGCAAGGAGACCCAGTACTTC	CSVVRGTSKETQYF
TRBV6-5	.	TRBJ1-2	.	TGTGCCGCCCAAACCAGGGGAGGGGGCTACACCTTC	CAAQTRGGGYTF
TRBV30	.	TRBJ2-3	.	TGTGCCTGGAGTGTATGGGTCGGCGGGTGGAGGGGAACAGATACGCAGTATTTT	CAWSVWVGGWRGTDTQYF
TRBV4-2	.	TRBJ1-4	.	TGTGCCAGCAGCCACGGTGAGAGGAGGTTTGAAAAACTGTTTTTT	CASSHGERRFEKLFF
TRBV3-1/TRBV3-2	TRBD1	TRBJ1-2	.	TGTGCCAGCAGCCATGCCCGCGGGACAGGGGCTAATAACTATGGCTACACCTTC	CASSHARGTGANNYGYTF
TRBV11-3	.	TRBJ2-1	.	TGTGCCAGCAGCCACGCCGGCAGGGGGGCTGAGCAGTTCTTC	CASSHAGRGAEQFF
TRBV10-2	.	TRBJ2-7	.	TGCGCCAGCAGTCGGCTACAGTACGAGCAGTACTTC	CASSRLQYEQYF
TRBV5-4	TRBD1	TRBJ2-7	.	TGTGCCAGCAGCTCGGGACAGGGGAGTCTCGAGCAGTACTTC	CASSSGQGSLEQYF
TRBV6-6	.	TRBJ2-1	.	TGTGCCAGCGCAGGGGTCTACAATGAGCAGTTCTTC	CASAGVYNEQFF
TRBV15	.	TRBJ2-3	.	TGTGCCACCAGGCCCAGCTACGGGATAAGCACAGATACGCAGTATTTT	CATRPSYGISTDTQYF
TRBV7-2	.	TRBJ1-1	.	TGTGCCAGCAGCTTAGTAGGGGCCATGAACACTGAAGCTTTCTTT	CASSLVGAMNTEAFF
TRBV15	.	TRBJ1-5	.	TGTGCCACCAGCAGAGATCTCTCCCCTCAGCCCCAGCATTTT	CATSRDLSPQPQHF
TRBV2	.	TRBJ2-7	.	TGTGCCAGCAGTGAACCTCGTACTCAAAACTACGAGCAGTACTTC	CASSEPRTQNYEQYF
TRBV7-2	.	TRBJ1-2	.	TGTGCCAGCAGCCCCGCCGTGATGTCGACAGTCTATGGCTACACCTTC	CASSPAVMSTVYGYTF
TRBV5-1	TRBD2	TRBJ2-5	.	TGCGCCAGCAGCTTGGTTGGCGGGAGGGCCGGGGTGGAGACCCAGTACTTC	CASSLVGGRAGVETQYF
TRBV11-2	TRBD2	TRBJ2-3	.	TGTGCCAGCAGCTCCACTAGCGGGAGGAGAACAGATACGCAGTATTTT	CASSSTSGRRTDTQYF
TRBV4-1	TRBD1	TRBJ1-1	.	TGCGCCAGTAGACAGGGCCCGCCGTCGAACACTGAAGCTTTCTTT	CASRQGPPSNTEAFF
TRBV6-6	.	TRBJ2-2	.	TGTGCCAGCAGTCATCCTCAGGGGAGAGGAACCGGGGAGCTGTTTTTT	CASSHPQGRGTGELFF
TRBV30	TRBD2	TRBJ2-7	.	TGTGCCGGCAGTACTAGCGGGGGCATTTACGAGCAGTACTTC	CAGSTSGGIYEQYF
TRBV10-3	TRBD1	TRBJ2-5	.	TGTGCCATCAGTGGTCGACAGGGTGAGACCCAGTACTTC	CAISGRQGETQYF
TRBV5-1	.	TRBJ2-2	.	TGCGCCAGCAGCTTGGCACAGGGAGACACCGGGGAGCTGTTTTTT	CASSLAQGDTGELFF
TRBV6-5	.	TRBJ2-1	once	TGTGCCAGCAGTTCCGAGACCGGGACAAAGTACAATGAGCAGTTCTTC	CASSSETGTKYNEQFF
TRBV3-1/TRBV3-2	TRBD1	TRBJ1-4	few	TGTGCCAGCAGCCCTGGGACAGGGGAAAAACTGTTTTTT	CASSPGTGEKLFF
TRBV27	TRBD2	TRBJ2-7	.	TGTGCCAGCAGTCTACTAGCGGGAGTAGCGGGCGAGCAGTACTTC	CASSLLAGVAGEQYF
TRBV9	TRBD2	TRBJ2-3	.	TGTGCCAGCAGCCCGGGACTAGCGGGAGGGCATTCAAAAGATACGCAGTATTTT	CASSPGLAGGHSKDTQYF
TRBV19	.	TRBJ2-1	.	TGTGCCAGTAGTACGACTGGCTCCTACAATGAGCAGTTCTTC	CASSTTGSYNEQFF
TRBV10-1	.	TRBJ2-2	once	TGCGCCAGCAGTGAACGGGACACCGGGGAGCTGTTTTTT	CASSERDTGELFF
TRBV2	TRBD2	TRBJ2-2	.	TGTGCCAGCATCGCCCGGGAGGTTAGCGGGAGGGTAGGCGGGGAGCTGTTTTTT	CASIAREVSGRVGGELFF
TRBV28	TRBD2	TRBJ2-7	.	TGTGCCAGCACCTTTGGCGGGAGCGTTTACGAGCAGTACTTC	CASTFGGSVYEQYF
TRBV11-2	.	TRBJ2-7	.	TGTGCCAGCAGCTTAGCGGGAGGACGCAGGGGCTCCTACGAGCAGTACTTC	CASSLAGGRRGSYEQYF
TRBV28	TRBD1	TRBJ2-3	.	TGTGCCAGCAGTTTAATGGAGGGGACAGGGGGTGCAGATACGCAGTATTTT	CASSLMEGTGGADTQYF
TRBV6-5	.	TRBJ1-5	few	TGTGCCAGCAGTTACTCCACAGGGACCGATCAGCCCCAGCATTTT	CASSYSTGTDQPQHF
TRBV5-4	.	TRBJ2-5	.	TGTGCCAGCAGCTCGGGACTGCACCAAGAGACCCAGTACTTC	CASSSGLHQETQYF
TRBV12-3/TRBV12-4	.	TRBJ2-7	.	TGTGCCAGCAGCCCCAGTTCCTACGAGCAGTACTTC	CASSPSSYEQYF
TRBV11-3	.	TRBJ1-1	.	TGTGCCAGCAGCTTAGATTTTTATAGCGGGCAGGGACGAGGTGGCACTGAAGCTTTCTTT	CASSLDFYSGQGRGGTEAFF
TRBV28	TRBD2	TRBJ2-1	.	TGTGCCAGCAGTCCCGGGGGGGGGTCCCATGAGCAGTTCTTC	CASSPGGGSHEQFF